Listed below are T cell receptor beta chains from one sample, sequenced in a study of CD8+ T cells in alopecia areata. Some clones are missing from TCRdb's copy, which holds only in-frame ones; the method was immunoSEQ multiplex PCR. The sample consists of approximately 110,000 clones, roughly 56% of them appearing once. The sequenced sample was CD4+ T cells sorted from blood, obtained at week 24, from a patient treated with tofacitinib. The receptors were gathered from a human donor with alopecia areata. CDR3s include the opening cysteine and the closing phenylalanine or tryptophan. Each record gives: V gene, CDR3 protein.

TRBV25-1,CASTPGGVNYGYTF
TRBV7-9,CASSPSGRNGANVLTF
TRBV9,CASSPRGAPNTGELFF
TRBV10-3,CAISGKDSTAYEQYF
TRBV7-8,CASSLDGGVSNQPQHF
TRBV2,CASSVGRGRRQPQHF
TRBV4-3,CASSQDGTSGETQYF
TRBV7-2,CASSPRQGERSGGYTF
TRBV7-2,CASSETWAGRGQYF
TRBV10-3,CAIRATGLDNEQFF